The rows below give T cell receptor beta chains drawn from one sample of a study of blood T cell repertoires in COVID-19. The data were produced by immunoSEQ multiplex PCR, yet TCRdb's version contains in-frame clones alone and is incomplete. Of about 50,000 clones listed, 80% to 90% are singletons. The sample taken for sequencing was peripheral blood. Receptors were obtained from a human donor in a cohort sampled during active COVID-19. The donor label of this sample is uncertain. The CDR3 runs from the conserved cysteine through the conserved F or W. Each record gives: clone size, D gene, V gene, J gene, CDR3 protein, CDR3 DNA. D genes are given only for firm matches. Expanded clones are given a class, and other clones once, few, many or no size at all.

clone_size: once; d_call: .; v_call: TRBV10-3; j_call: TRBJ2-3; cdr3_aa: CAISGALGLSTDTQYF; cdr3_nt: TGTGCCATCAGTGGGGCCCTGGGACTCTCCACAGATACGCAGTATTTT
clone_size: once; d_call: .; v_call: TRBV12-5; j_call: TRBJ1-1; cdr3_aa: CASGLAMNTEAFF; cdr3_nt: TGTGCTAGTGGTTTGGCAATGAACACTGAAGCTTTCTTT
clone_size: .; d_call: TRBD1; v_call: TRBV18; j_call: TRBJ2-6; cdr3_aa: CASSPPTWTGRAGANVLTF; cdr3_nt: TGTGCCAGCTCACCACCGACATGGACAGGGCGCGCTGGGGCCAACGTCCTGACTTTC
clone_size: .; d_call: .; v_call: TRBV6-1; j_call: TRBJ1-1; cdr3_aa: CASSEGAWELAEAFF; cdr3_nt: TGTGCCAGCAGTGAGGGGGCGTGGGAACTTGCTGAAGCTTTCTTT
clone_size: .; d_call: TRBD1; v_call: TRBV28; j_call: TRBJ1-2; cdr3_aa: CASSFTGGGITF; cdr3_nt: TGTGCCAGCAGTTTTACAGGGGGCGGTATTACCTTC
clone_size: .; d_call: .; v_call: TRBV5-1; j_call: TRBJ2-5; cdr3_aa: CASSSETAGETQYF; cdr3_nt: TGCGCCAGCAGCAGTGAGACCGCGGGGGAGACCCAGTACTTC
clone_size: .; d_call: TRBD1; v_call: TRBV28; j_call: TRBJ1-6; cdr3_aa: CASSAQDREAYNSPLHF; cdr3_nt: TGTGCCAGCAGTGCCCAGGACAGGGAGGCCTATAATTCACCCCTCCACTTT
clone_size: few; d_call: .; v_call: TRBV2; j_call: TRBJ1-6; cdr3_aa: CASDPSGINNSPLHF; cdr3_nt: TGTGCCAGCGACCCTTCAGGGATAAATAATTCACCCCTCCACTTT
clone_size: .; d_call: TRBD2; v_call: TRBV2; j_call: TRBJ2-1; cdr3_aa: CASSGTTAGNEQFF; cdr3_nt: TGTGCCAGCAGCGGGACTACCGCGGGGAATGAGCAGTTCTTC
clone_size: .; d_call: .; v_call: TRBV9; j_call: TRBJ2-3; cdr3_aa: CASSVARGEGLTDTQYF; cdr3_nt: TGTGCCAGCAGCGTAGCTAGGGGGGAGGGACTAACAGATACGCAGTATTTT
clone_size: .; d_call: TRBD2; v_call: TRBV5-1; j_call: TRBJ2-1; cdr3_aa: CASSLALAGGPSEQFF; cdr3_nt: TGCGCCAGCAGCTTGGCCCTAGCGGGGGGGCCGAGTGAGCAGTTCTTC
clone_size: .; d_call: TRBD1; v_call: TRBV7-8; j_call: TRBJ1-1; cdr3_aa: CASSLAGTGDTEAFF; cdr3_nt: TGTGCCAGCAGCTTAGCAGGGACAGGAGACACTGAAGCTTTCTTT
clone_size: .; d_call: .; v_call: TRBV19; j_call: TRBJ1-5; cdr3_aa: CASSFPSGADQPQHF; cdr3_nt: TGTGCCAGTAGTTTCCCCTCTGGGGCCGATCAGCCCCAGCATTTT
clone_size: .; d_call: TRBD1; v_call: TRBV10-3; j_call: TRBJ1-2; cdr3_aa: CAISETGGEYGYTF; cdr3_nt: TGTGCCATCAGTGAGACAGGGGGAGAATATGGCTACACCTTC
clone_size: few; d_call: TRBD1; v_call: TRBV30; j_call: TRBJ1-5; cdr3_aa: CAFRTGGIGTPQHF; cdr3_nt: TGTGCCTTTAGGACAGGGGGGATCGGGACGCCCCAGCATTTT
clone_size: .; d_call: TRBD1; v_call: TRBV7-8; j_call: TRBJ1-6; cdr3_aa: CASSTRQGLGSPLHF; cdr3_nt: TGTGCCAGCAGCACCAGACAGGGTTTAGGTTCACCCCTCCACTTT
clone_size: medium-sized; d_call: .; v_call: TRBV10-3; j_call: TRBJ1-5; cdr3_aa: CASGGSNQPQHF; cdr3_nt: TGTGCCAGCGGTGGTAGCAATCAGCCCCAGCATTTT
clone_size: .; d_call: .; v_call: TRBV11-3; j_call: TRBJ2-5; cdr3_aa: CASSFMRGRNPAGETQYF; cdr3_nt: TGTGCCAGCAGCTTTATGCGCGGTAGGAATCCTGCCGGTGAGACCCAGTACTTC
clone_size: .; d_call: .; v_call: TRBV7-9; j_call: TRBJ2-7; cdr3_aa: CASSPVLPYEQYF; cdr3_nt: TGTGCCAGCAGCCCCGTCCTACCCTACGAGCAGTACTTC
clone_size: .; d_call: .; v_call: TRBV5-6; j_call: TRBJ1-1; cdr3_aa: CASSSLGANTEAFF; cdr3_nt: TGTGCCAGCAGCTCCCTGGGGGCGAACACTGAAGCTTTCTTT
clone_size: few; d_call: .; v_call: TRBV19; j_call: TRBJ2-6; cdr3_aa: CASSTQVTGANVLTF; cdr3_nt: TGTGCCAGTAGTACTCAGGTAACTGGGGCCAACGTCCTGACTTTC
clone_size: .; d_call: .; v_call: TRBV3-1/TRBV3-2; j_call: TRBJ2-7; cdr3_aa: CASSQNGLSYEQYF; cdr3_nt: TGTGCCAGCAGCCAAAACGGACTTTCCTACGAGCAGTACTTC
clone_size: .; d_call: TRBD1; v_call: TRBV10-1; j_call: TRBJ1-5; cdr3_aa: CANDPEGGQGNQPQHF; cdr3_nt: TGCGCCAACGATCCCGAGGGGGGACAGGGTAATCAGCCCCAGCATTTT
clone_size: .; d_call: TRBD1; v_call: TRBV7-6; j_call: TRBJ2-7; cdr3_aa: CASSLDRGFTYEQYF; cdr3_nt: TGTGCCAGCAGCTTAGACAGGGGGTTTACCTACGAGCAGTACTTC
clone_size: .; d_call: TRBD2; v_call: TRBV10-3; j_call: TRBJ2-2; cdr3_aa: CAISESKRGNTGELFF; cdr3_nt: TGTGCCATCAGTGAGTCCAAGCGGGGGAACACCGGGGAGCTGTTTTTT
clone_size: .; d_call: .; v_call: TRBV19; j_call: TRBJ2-6; cdr3_aa: CASYGRDKAVLGANVLTF; cdr3_nt: TGTGCCAGCTACGGAAGGGACAAAGCCGTCCTTGGGGCCAACGTCCTGACTTTC
clone_size: .; d_call: .; v_call: TRBV23-1; j_call: TRBJ1-2; cdr3_aa: CARAGRNYGYTF; cdr3_nt: TGCGCCAGGGCGGGGAGGAACTATGGCTACACCTTC
clone_size: .; d_call: .; v_call: TRBV19; j_call: TRBJ2-7; cdr3_aa: CASSITTDSYYEQYF; cdr3_nt: TGTGCCAGTAGTATTACGACAGACTCTTACTACGAGCAGTACTTC
clone_size: .; d_call: .; v_call: TRBV27; j_call: TRBJ1-1; cdr3_aa: CASSPRGDFSEAFF; cdr3_nt: TGTGCCAGCAGTCCTCGGGGGGACTTTTCTGAAGCTTTCTTT
clone_size: once; d_call: .; v_call: TRBV28; j_call: TRBJ2-3; cdr3_aa: CASRKEADTQYF; cdr3_nt: TGTGCCAGCAGAAAGGAGGCAGATACGCAGTATTTT
clone_size: .; d_call: TRBD1; v_call: TRBV2; j_call: TRBJ2-5; cdr3_aa: CASSKGDRVISGETQYF; cdr3_nt: TGTGCCAGCAGTAAAGGGGACAGGGTTATTTCGGGAGAGACCCAGTACTTC
clone_size: .; d_call: TRBD1; v_call: TRBV19; j_call: TRBJ2-5; cdr3_aa: CASSPGQGARRETQYF; cdr3_nt: TGTGCCAGTAGTCCGGGACAGGGGGCGCGGAGAGAGACCCAGTACTTC
clone_size: .; d_call: TRBD2; v_call: TRBV7-8; j_call: TRBJ2-1; cdr3_aa: CASSPWTSYNEQFF; cdr3_nt: TGTGCCAGCAGCCCCTGGACTAGTTACAATGAGCAGTTCTTC
clone_size: .; d_call: .; v_call: TRBV3-1/TRBV3-2; j_call: TRBJ2-6; cdr3_aa: CASSQELSGANVLTF; cdr3_nt: TGTGCCAGCAGCCAAGAACTCTCTGGGGCCAACGTCCTGACTTTC
clone_size: .; d_call: .; v_call: TRBV9; j_call: TRBJ1-3; cdr3_aa: CASSVGPGARSGNTIYF; cdr3_nt: TGTGCCAGCAGCGTAGGGCCAGGGGCCCGCTCTGGAAACACCATATATTTT